These T cell receptor beta chains were read from a single sample in a study of blood T cell repertoires in COVID-19. The method was immunoSEQ multiplex PCR; TCRdb's version includes in-frame clones alone and lacks a portion of them. The sample has roughly 150,000 clones, 81% seen once. The specimen sequenced was peripheral blood. The receptors originated from a man aged 55 to 69 with active or convalescent COVID-19. CDR3s include the opening cysteine and the closing phenylalanine or tryptophan. The D gene is left open where the match is weak. Size is omitted from some rows. Given values are once, few, many or a class for expanded clones.

clone size | J gene | D gene | V gene | CDR3 DNA | CDR3 protein
. | TRBJ1-2 | . | TRBV10-2 | TGCGCCAGCAGTGATCAGGGAGGCTATGGCTACACCTTC | CASSDQGGYGYTF
. | TRBJ2-2 | TRBD1 | TRBV7-8 | TGTGCCAGCAGACGGACAGGGGGGTCGAACACCGGGGAGCTGTTTTTT | CASRRTGGSNTGELFF
. | TRBJ1-3 | . | TRBV6-5 | TGTGCCAGCAGGCTGACAGTAACAAACACCATATATTTT | CASRLTVTNTIYF
. | TRBJ2-4 | TRBD1 | TRBV27 | TGTGCCAGCGGACAGGGTCTAAACATTCAGTACTTC | CASGQGLNIQYF
. | TRBJ1-2 | TRBD1 | TRBV7-2 | TGTGCCAGCAGCTTAACCCGGGGGGCAGGGGGCGCCTTGGGGTACACCTTC | CASSLTRGAGGALGYTF
. | TRBJ2-1 | . | TRBV6-6 | TGTGCCAGCAGTCAGCCTCCGGGCTACAATGAGCAGTTCTTC | CASSQPPGYNEQFF
. | TRBJ2-1 | TRBD2 | TRBV4-1 | TGCGCCAGCAGCCTTCTAGCGGGAGGGTCAAGCTCCTACAATGAGCAGTTCTTC | CASSLLAGGSSSYNEQFF
. | TRBJ2-1 | TRBD2 | TRBV2 | TGTGCCAGCAGACCCGGGACTAGCGGGAGCTCCTACAATGAGCAGTTCTTC | CASRPGTSGSSYNEQFF
. | TRBJ2-7 | TRBD2 | TRBV19 | TGTGCCAGTTTACTAGCGGATCGCCACGAGCAGTACTTC | CASLLADRHEQYF
. | TRBJ2-6 | . | TRBV2 | TGTGCCAGCAGTGAAGAAGGGGCTGGGGCCAACGTCCTGACTTTC | CASSEEGAGANVLTF
once | TRBJ2-7 | TRBD1 | TRBV28 | TGTGCCAGCAGTGCGACAGGGGGTGAGTTCGAGCAGTACTTC | CASSATGGEFEQYF
. | TRBJ2-7 | . | TRBV7-2 | TGTGCCAGCAGCGCCGCAGGGGTTAGCTCCTACGAGCAGTACTTC | CASSAAGVSSYEQYF
. | TRBJ1-6 | . | TRBV7-9 | TGTGCCAGCAGCTTGAATCAGGGGTGGTCACCCCTCCACTTT | CASSLNQGWSPLHF
. | TRBJ2-1 | TRBD2 | TRBV5-1 | TGCGCCAGCAGCCTACTAGCGGGAGAGTCCTACAATGAGCAGTTCTTC | CASSLLAGESYNEQFF
. | TRBJ1-5 | TRBD1 | TRBV14 | TGTGCCAGCAGCCCCGGACAGGGTAGACTTAATCAGCCCCAGCATTTT | CASSPGQGRLNQPQHF
. | TRBJ1-2 | . | TRBV29-1 | TGCAGCGTTGCAGGGTTAGATGGCTACACCTTC | CSVAGLDGYTF
. | TRBJ2-5 | TRBD2 | TRBV5-4 | TGTGCCAGCAGCCTCGGGACTAGCGGGAAGGATGAGACCCAGTACTTC | CASSLGTSGKDETQYF
. | TRBJ2-3 | TRBD2 | TRBV5-1 | TGCGCCAGCAGCTTGGGGCGGGAGGGCACAGATACGCAGTATTTT | CASSLGREGTDTQYF
. | TRBJ2-5 | TRBD1 | TRBV19 | TGTGCCAGTAGCCCGACGACAGGGCCTGAGACCCAGTACTTC | CASSPTTGPETQYF